The next 18 T cell receptor beta chains were all read from a single sample in a study of blood T cells in healthy people across ages. Combining a sample-barcoded 5' primer with a J-beta primer mix, a second PCR ran for 7 to 11 cycles. One entry per CDR3 protein, called by TCRdb with MiXCR from the 5' RACE reads. The table includes about 800,000 distinct CDR3 sequences, about 62% detected once. Sample: blood. The receptors derive from a man aged 30 to 45 in good health.

The V call is TRBV12-3 or TRBV12-4, the J call TRBJ2-3, with 8 bases fitting TRBD2. The V segment lost 8 bases and the J segment 3 bases; nucleotides outside the gene matches: 10. This CDR3 region has 15 residues. CDR3 amino acids: CASHSSGSRTDTQYF. The CDR3 region has the DNA TGTGCCAGCCACTCAAGCGGGAGTAGAACAGATACGCAGTATTTT.

This rearrangement joins TRBV12-3 or TRBV12-4 to TRBJ1-1, with D possibly TRBD1 on 5 matching bases. This CDR3 contains 13 residues. Between the trimmed V and J ends, which lost 5 bases and 8 bases, there was a span of 15 bases. The CDR3 bases are TGTGCCAGCAGTGGGGGTGGGGATAGGGAAGCTTTCTTT. It specifies CASSGGGDREAFF.

The chain employs TRBV27 and TRBJ2-6; 7 bases are shared with TRBD2. This CDR3 has 17 residues. The germline gives CDR1 MNHEY, CDR2 SMNVEV (reference sequence). Germline trimming cut 6 bases from V and 0 bases from J; bases unmatched to any gene: 8. The CDR3 is CASRGGLVSSGANVLTF. In nucleotides, the CDR3 is TGTGCCAGCAGGGGGGGGTTGGTCAGCTCTGGGGCCAACGTCCTGACTTTC.

The chain recombines TRBV4-2 with TRBJ2-7; D gene uncertain. The CDR3 length is 12 residues. CDR1 is LGHNA and CDR2 is YNFKEQ in the germline V gene. V lost 8 bases to trimming and J lost 6 bases, with 14 bases between them. The CDR3 spells CASGPHGLEQYF. CDR3 nucleotides: TGTGCCAGCGGACCCCACGGGCTCGAGCAGTACTTC.

This clonotype was seen just once. This chain links TRBV5-5 with TRBJ1-2; weak D call: TRBD1 (5 bases). The CDR3 has 15 amino acids. Germline V gene sequence: CDR1 SGHKS, CDR2 YYEKEE (reference sequence). V was clipped by 4 bases and J by 1 base, with 14 bases between them. CDR3 bases: TGTGCCAGCAGCGTACAGGCCGATCTTAACTATGGCTACACCTTC. This gives the protein CASSVQADLNYGYTF.

The chain recombines TRBV6-2 or TRBV6-3 with TRBJ2-4, with 7 bases aligning to TRBD2. TRBJ2-7 explains the end of the DNA better; the J call may be wrong. This CDR3 is 14 amino acids long. The germline V gene encodes CDR1 MNHEY and CDR2 SVGEGT. CDR3 residues: CASSSAGEDYEQYF. The DNA of the CDR3 is TGTGCCAGCAGTTCGGCGGGGGAGGACTACGAGCAGTACTTC.

The chain combines TRBV21-1 with TRBJ1-6; TRBD1 reflects the table's D call only, with no check against the DNA. TRBV21-1 is marked as a pseudogene. The CDR3 runs 14 residues. CDR3 in amino acids: CASGQRQGNAPLHF. Here the CDR3 DNA reads TGTGCCAGCGGTCAGAGACAGGGCAACGCACCCCTCCACTTT.

This clonotype was seen more than once but under ten times. The chain combines TRBV30 with TRBJ2-1; D gene uncertain. V was shortened by 5 bases and J by 7 bases, with 9 bases between the two germline ends. The germline V gene encodes CDR1 GTSNPN and CDR2 SVGIG (reference sequence). There are 11 residues in the CDR3. The CDR3 loop reads CAWRLVNEQFF. CDR3 sequence (DNA): TGTGCCTGGCGACTGGTGAATGAGCAGTTCTTC.

Comments on this clonotype: A junction end diverges from the germline sequence, so it may reflect a read error. The chain has TRBV28 and TRBJ2-4, with D possibly being TRBD1 (6 bases). Matching the DNA end better, TRBJ2-7 makes the J call doubtful. Germline V gives CDR1 MDHEN, CDR2 SYDVKM. This CDR3 region has 13 residues. For the CDR3, the DNA is TGTGTCAGCAGTTTACTACAGGGAAGCGAGCAGTACTTC. Translation: CVSSLLQGSEQYF.

This chain joins TRBV9 and TRBJ2-3; 9 bases are a match to TRBD2. This CDR3 is built from 14 residues. Trimming removed 4 bases from V and 4 bases from J; junction bases left unmatched: 4. Germline V gives CDR1 SGDLS, CDR2 YYNGEE. The CDR3 reads CASSWAGGADTQYF. The CDR3 DNA reads TGTGCCAGCAGCTGGGCGGGGGGGGCAGATACGCAGTATTTT.

The genes are TRBV7-2 and TRBJ2-6; no reliable D call. V lost 0 bases and J lost 2, with 11 bases in between. Germline assignment: CDR1 SGHTA and CDR2 FQGNSA. The CDR3 spans 17 residues. CDR3 nucleotides: TGTGCCAGCAGCTTAGCGCTTGGGGTAGCTGGGGCCAACGTCCTGACTTTC. This gives the protein CASSLALGVAGANVLTF.

This rearrangement joins TRBV7-9 to TRBJ1-2; 9 nucleotides align to TRBD1. Per the germline V gene, CDR1 is SEHNR and CDR2 is FQNEAQ (reference sequence). Trimming at V came to 0 bases and at J to 6 bases, leaving 8 bases not matched to a gene. The CDR3 extends over 16 amino acids. The DNA of the CDR3 is TGTGCCAGCAGCTTAGCAGGGGTGGGACAGGGTGATGGCTACACCTTC. Amino acid sequence: CASSLAGVGQGDGYTF.

This clonotype is a singleton in its sample. The V call is TRBV12-3 or TRBV12-4, the J call TRBJ2-1; TRBD2 matches at 9 bases. CDR3 length: 15 amino acids. Trimming at V came to 5 bases and at J to 6 bases, leaving 8 bases not matched to a gene. The chain's CDR3 is CASSTSGLAANEQFF. The CDR3 DNA sequence: TGTGCCAGCAGTACCTCGGGACTAGCAGCCAATGAGCAGTTCTTC.

This clonotype was seen many times. The V call is TRBV4-3, the J call TRBJ1-2; D might be TRBD1 (6 bases). Germline V CDR1 and CDR2: LGHNA, YSLEER. CDR3 length: 15 residues. V lost 4 bases and J lost 3, with 15 bases in between. CDR3 residues: CASSLRGRAHYGYTF. Here the CDR3 DNA reads TGCGCCAGCAGCCTCCGGGGGCGCGCCCACTATGGCTACACCTTC.

This clonotype was picked up a small number of times. The CDR3 spells CASSLSQGAQEQYF. CDR3 sequence (DNA): TGCGCCAGCAGCTTGTCACAGGGGGCGCAAGAGCAGTACTTC. The rearrangement joins TRBV5-1 to TRBJ2-7; 9 nucleotides agree with TRBD1. Germline V gives CDR1 SGHRS, CDR2 YFSETQ. The CDR3 consists of 14 residues. J lost 7 bases, V lost 1 base, and 6 bases had no gene match. The whole variable domain, remainder taken from reference TRBV5-1 and TRBJ2-7, is KAGVTQTPRYLIKTRGQQVTLSCSPISGHRSVSWYQQTPGQGLQFLFEYFSETQRNKGNFPGRFSGRQFSNSRSEMNVSTLELGDSALYLCASSLSQGAQEQYFGPGTRLTVT.

The gene calls are TRBV6-6 and TRBJ1-5; 8 bases line up with TRBD1. J lost 2 bases, V lost 5 bases, and 5 bases had no gene match. The CDR3 has 15 amino acids. The germline V gene encodes CDR1 MNHNY and CDR2 SVGAGI (reference sequence). As DNA, the CDR3 is TGTGCCAGCAGTAATGACAGGGGAGGCAATCAGCCCCAGCATTTT. It encodes CASSNDRGGNQPQHF.

This chain connects TRBV30 to TRBJ2-1, with D maybe TRBD1 (5 bases). The germline V gene has CDR1 GTSNPN and CDR2 SVGIG (reference sequence). Trimming pared 8 bases from V and 7 bases from J, leaving 18 bases between. The CDR3 has 13 amino acids. CDR3 DNA sequence: TGTGCCGGGAATGCCAGGGTATTGAATGAGCAGTTCTTC. Translated, it gives CAGNARVLNEQFF.

This clonotype showed up just a few times. J is TRBJ2-1 and V is TRBV9, with D perhaps matching TRBD1 (5 bases). The CDR3 consists of 16 residues. V was pared by 0 bases and J by 5 bases, with 15 bases between. Germline V gene lookup returns CDR1 SGDLS and CDR2 YYNGEE. Here the CDR3 DNA reads TGTGCCAGCAGCGTAGATTTAAGGGGTCCCAACAATGAGCAGTTCTTC. It specifies CASSVDLRGPNNEQFF.